This T cell receptor (beta chain) comes out of a study of blood T cell repertoires in COVID-19 (dated by TCRdb to between 2020 and 2021). About the full investigation: The collaborator samples originated in the United States, Italy and Spain and spanned the acute and convalescent phases of COVID-19. The sample metadata nearly always contained a de-identified subject ID, COVID-19 status, age in years and sex. The samples were drawn from the first 160 participants of the ongoing ImmuneRACE study and from some 1,300 subjects provided by 6 global collaborators. HLA class I and class II types, where available, came from metadata supplied by the sample provider rather than from assay-based typing. The prospective study material was composed of cDNA or gDNA derived from T cells, B-cell-depleted T cells, or PBMCs. The dataset comprised deeply sampled blood TCRbeta repertoires from subjects exposed to, actively infected with, or recovered from COVID-19. The repertoires were released in a freely available public database meant as a resource for research on the immune response to SARS-CoV-2. Overall study outcomes, separate from this receptor: The quantity of clinical and demographic metadata differed by source and by participant and was supplied without curation.

The collaborating institutions used their own protocols to collect whole blood in K2EDTA tubes. For TCRbeta analysis, collaborator samples were shipped as frozen whole blood, as isolated PBMCs, or as DNA extracted from either sample type. The V end loses 6 bases and the J end loses 6 bases, and a stretch of 20 bases separates them. The germline V gene (reference sequence) supplies CDR1 LNHDA and CDR2 SQIVND. The CDR3 covers 15 residues, taking in both the cysteine and the phenylalanine. Only CDR3 DNA remains: 45 bases, in frame from the first base. On this clone: No cognate antigen has been identified for it. Base-call qualities are not available, and no considerably larger clone is one nucleotide away.

TCRbeta CDR3 regions were amplified from genomic DNA using the immunoSEQ Assay, a bias-controlled multiplex PCR. The source study handled its data this way. Nucleated cell counts per sample were estimated from amplification of reference gene primers within the assay. To quantify the absolute abundance of each unique TCRbeta CDR3 rearrangement, sequence reads were collapsed and filtered. For each sample, productive Simpson clonality was calculated as the square root of Simpson's diversity index across productive rearrangements. TCRdb provides this immuneACCESS table in a form limited to in-frame rearrangements. Some clones are lacking; in checked studies, under half of them reflect an unresolved V gene, and why the rest are absent is not known. The V and J calls and clone size are taken from that table; D and trimming were inferred from the DNA. The table for this sample lists approximately 280,000 clones; approximately 85% of them were counted only once. 5% to 6.5% of the sample is taken by the ten largest.

The rearranged segments are TRBV19 and TRBJ1-2; TRBD1 is possibly the D segment (5 matching bases). The receptor comes from a man in his fifties with active or convalescent COVID-19. Sequencing input: peripheral blood. DNA sequence: TGTGCCAGTAGCATACAGGCGAAGCGGTTTAATGGCTACACCTTC. This sequence encodes CASSIQAKRFNGYTF.